Here is one TCR beta chain with its context. Its cognate antigen has yet to be identified. Within one base of it there is no much larger clone, and no base qualities were kept. This entry belongs to a study of blood T cell repertoires in COVID-19 (dated by TCRdb to about 2020). General notes on the study: Collaborator samples came from the United States, Italy and Spain and covered acute and convalescent phases of COVID-19. The prospective study material was composed of cDNA or gDNA derived from T cells, B-cell-depleted T cells, or PBMCs. Nearly every sample came with metadata listing a de-identified subject ID, COVID-19 status, age in years and sex. The repertoires were made available in a free public database intended to serve as a resource for research on the immune response to SARS-CoV-2. Where available, HLA class I and class II types were taken from metadata supplied by the sample provider and were not determined by assay-based typing. Deeply sampled blood TCRbeta repertoires from subjects exposed to, actively infected with, or recovered from COVID-19 were included in the dataset. Samples came from the ongoing ImmuneRACE study (first 160 participants) plus 1,254 subjects from 6 global collaborators.

TCRbeta CDR3 regions were amplified from genomic DNA by means of the immunoSEQ Assay, a bias-controlled multiplex PCR. Processing in the source paper ran as follows. The number of nucleated cells in each sample was estimated by amplification of reference gene primers within the assay. To quantify the absolute abundance of each unique TCRbeta CDR3 rearrangement, sequence reads were collapsed and filtered. For each sample, productive Simpson clonality was calculated as the square root of Simpson's diversity index across productive rearrangements. In TCRdb, the immuneACCESS table is reduced to in-frame sequences with V and J assigned. These tables do not hold every clone; where another copy was compared, an unresolved V gene accounts for under half, and the others remain unexplained. That table is the source of V, J and clone size, and D and trimming were worked out from the DNA. Within this sample are about 85,000 clones, with more than 80% of them counted one time only. The top ten clones comprise about an eighth of the sample.

Germline trimming amounts to 10 bases on V and 8 bases on J, with 7 as the count of junction bases outside the gene matches. The CDR3 contains 12 residues, cysteine and phenylalanine counted. Only the CDR3 region is kept as DNA, spanning 36 bases read in frame from base 1. The germline V gene provides CDR1 MNHEY and CDR2 SVGAGI. The collaborating institutions used their own protocols to collect whole blood in K2EDTA tubes. For TCRbeta analysis, collaborator samples were shipped as frozen whole blood, as isolated PBMCs, or as DNA extracted from either sample type. Overall results and qualifications from the work: The quantity of clinical and demographic metadata differed by source and by participant and was supplied without curation.

Sample: peripheral blood. This clonotype was sampled from a human donor in a cohort sampled during active COVID-19. This chain joins TRBV6-5 to TRBJ2-3; the central 9 bases match TRBD1. The CDR3 has the sequence CATGTGSGTQYF. The bases read TGTGCCACTGGGACAGGGTCCGGTACGCAGTATTTT.